The 24 T cell receptor beta chains in this list originate from one sample, sequenced in a study of technical replicates of blood from a handful of donors. The data were produced by immunoSEQ multiplex PCR, yet TCRdb's version contains in-frame clones alone and is incomplete. The sample has about 74,000 clones, more than 85% seen once. The sample taken for sequencing was T cells isolated from PBMCs. These receptors came from a human donor in good health.

V usage is TRBV7-6 and J usage is TRBJ2-7; a possible D gene is TRBD2 (5 bases). The V and J ends lost 5 bases and 2 bases respectively, with 10 bases between them. Germline values: CDR1 SGHVS, CDR2 FNYEAQ. There are 13 residues in the CDR3. The chain's CDR3 is CASSAGKTYEQYF. The CDR3 nucleotides are TGTGCCAGCAGCGCCGGGAAGACCTACGAGCAGTACTTC.

This clone has just one count. The chain couples TRBV27 to TRBJ2-7, with 11 bases that match TRBD2. The trim removed 6 bases at V and 0 bases at J, leaving 10 bases unmatched. Germline loops: CDR1 MNHEY, CDR2 SMNVEV (reference sequence). The CDR3 consists of 17 residues. DNA for the CDR3: TGTGCCAGCAGACGTAGGTCCGGGACTAGCGGCTCCTACGAGCAGTACTTC. Encoded protein: CASRRRSGTSGSYEQYF.

This clone was recorded only once. The J gene is TRBJ1-1, the V gene TRBV7-8; 7 positions match TRBD1. Trimming took 0 bases from V and 5 from J; bases not matched to a gene: 3. The germline gives CDR1 SGHVS, CDR2 FQNEAQ. This CDR3 has 14 amino acids. The CDR3 region is CASSLARDRTEAFF. For the CDR3, the DNA is TGTGCCAGCAGCTTAGCGCGGGACAGAACTGAAGCTTTCTTT.

The chain is built from TRBV4-1 and TRBJ2-7; weak D call: TRBD2 (6 bases). Trimming shortened V by 1 base and J by 7 bases, and 20 bases separated the two germline ends. Germline lookup yields CDR1 MGHRA and CDR2 YSYEKL. The CDR3 spans 16 residues. The CDR3 reads CASSQVARDPQREQYF. Written as DNA, the CDR3 is TGCGCCAGCAGCCAAGTCGCGCGGGACCCTCAACGGGAGCAGTACTTC.

The chain couples TRBV29-1 to TRBJ2-5, with D possibly matching TRBD2 (5 bases). Trimming stripped 5 bases from V and 0 bases from J, with 7 bases between. Germline assignment: CDR1 SQVTM and CDR2 ANQGSEA. This CDR3 is built from 12 residues. The CDR3 DNA reads TGCAGCGTTTCCGGGAACCAAGAGACCCAGTACTTC. This gives the protein CSVSGNQETQYF.

The V and J genes are TRBV23-1 and TRBJ2-7; weak D call: TRBD2 (5 bases). TRBV23-1 is classed as an ORF, of uncertain function. The CDR3 consists of 17 residues. V dropped 1 base and J dropped 6 bases, with 22 bases sitting between them. The CDR3 sequence is CASSQFPPTDFVFEQYF. DNA for the CDR3: TGCGCCAGCAGTCAATTCCCACCGACGGACTTCGTTTTCGAGCAGTACTTC.

This clone occurred once. This chain uses TRBV27 with TRBJ1-2, with 9 bases identical to TRBD1. The CDR3 extends over 17 amino acids. From germline, CDR1 is MNHEY and CDR2 SMNVEV (reference sequence). V shed 3 bases and J 6 bases; nucleotides not matched to a gene: 14. CDR3 sequence reads: CASSFWTGVGVSDGYTF. DNA for the CDR3: TGTGCCAGCAGTTTTTGGACAGGGGTGGGGGTTTCAGATGGCTACACCTTC.

This clone was seen just once. This rearrangement joins TRBV6-1 to TRBJ2-3; 12 positions agree with TRBD2. Germline values: CDR1 MNHNS, CDR2 SASEGT. This CDR3 is built from 15 residues. With V trimmed by 5 bases and J by 1 base, 1 base remained unmatched. The CDR3, as DNA: TGTGCCAGCAGTAGACTAGCGGGAGGCACAGATACGCAGTATTTT. It encodes CASSRLAGGTDTQYF.

The rearrangement joins TRBV5-1 to TRBJ1-6; TRBD1 is a possible D gene (5 bases). The CDR3 has 17 amino acids. V was cut by 0 bases and J by 0 bases, with 10 bases left in between. Per the germline V gene, CDR1 is SGHRS and CDR2 is YFSETQ. DNA of the CDR3: TGCGCCAGCAGCTTGGCCACTGGGGCCTCCTATAATTCACCCCTCCACTTT. The encoded protein is CASSLATGASYNSPLHF.

The genes are TRBV27 and TRBJ2-7; 9 bases match TRBD2. Trimming removed 2 bases from V and 5 bases from J; junction bases left unmatched: 4. Germline values: CDR1 MNHEY, CDR2 SMNVEV (reference sequence). The length of the CDR3 is 14 residues. CDR3 loop: CASSLDVAGDEQYF. DNA of the CDR3: TGTGCCAGCAGTTTAGATGTAGCGGGAGACGAGCAGTACTTC.

This clone was counted a single time. The genes are TRBV20-1 and TRBJ2-1; D possibly corresponds to TRBD1 (6 bases). Germline CDR1 is DFQATT and CDR2 is SNEGSKA (reference sequence). The V end lost 6 bases, the J end lost 9 bases, and 12 bases lay between the germline ends. The CDR3 sequence is 11 residues long. The CDR3 DNA is TGCAGTGCCGGGCCCAGGGGTGAGCAGTTCTTC. Amino acids: CSAGPRGEQFF.

CDR3 region: CASSEGGPLEILNEQFF. CDR3 coding DNA: TGCGCCAGCAGTGAAGGGGGTCCCCTAGAAATTCTCAATGAGCAGTTCTTC. The chain is built from TRBV10-2 and TRBJ2-1, with a tentative D call TRBD1 (6 bases). V lost 3 bases, J lost 6 bases, and 21 bases lay in between. The CDR3 has 17 amino acids. Germline V CDR1 and CDR2: WSHSY, SAAADI.

The V gene is TRBV14, the J gene TRBJ2-5; 8 bases match TRBD1. Germline V lookup: CDR1 SGHDN, CDR2 FVKESK. The CDR3 consists of 16 residues. With V trimmed by 2 bases and J by 0 bases, 5 bases remained unmatched. The CDR3 region has the DNA TGTGCCAGCAGCCAACTTGGGACAGGAAACCAAGAGACCCAGTACTTC. Its translation: CASSQLGTGNQETQYF. Full variable domain (rest looked up from reference TRBV14 and TRBJ2-5): EAGVTQFPSHSVIEKGQTVTLRCDPISGHDNLYWYRRVMGKEIKFLLHFVKESKQDESGMPNNRFLAERTGGTYSTLKVQPAELEDSGVYFCASSQLGTGNQETQYFGPGTRLLVL.

The rearrangement uses TRBV6-1 and TRBJ2-3; D possibly corresponds to TRBD2 (7 bases). Trimming took 6 bases from V and 5 from J, leaving 15 bases between them. The CDR3 length is 14 residues. The germline V gene has CDR1 MNHNS and CDR2 SASEGT. CDR3 amino acids: CASSLNREGDTQYF. CDR3 coding DNA: TGTGCCAGCAGCCTCAACAGGGAGGGAGATACGCAGTATTTT.

J is TRBJ2-4 and V is TRBV27; D is perhaps TRBD2 (6 bases). Trimming left V 3 bases short and J 6 bases short, with 9 bases between. The CDR3 has 13 amino acids. CDR1 is MNHEY and CDR2 is SMNVEV in the germline V gene (reference sequence). CDR3 in amino acids: CASSFDGRNIQYF. The CDR3 bases are TGTGCCAGCAGTTTTGACGGGAGAAACATTCAGTACTTC.

This clone was recorded only once. The CDR3 DNA sequence: TGTGCCAGCTCTCGACTAGCGGACATTGAGCAGTTCTTC. This gives the protein CASSRLADIEQFF. The chain couples TRBV18 to TRBJ2-1; 9 nucleotides agree with TRBD2. V shed 6 bases, J shed 9 bases, and the junction held 6 bases outside the gene matches. In germline, CDR1 is KGHSH, CDR2 LQKENI. This CDR3 has 13 residues.

This chain uses TRBV13 with TRBJ2-1, with D possibly matching TRBD2 (6 bases). V gave up 5 bases and J gave up 8 bases, with 19 bases separating them. There are 15 residues in the CDR3. Germline CDR1 reads PRHDT; CDR2 reads FYEKMQ (reference sequence). In DNA, the CDR3 is TGTGCCAGCAGCCCGGGAGACAGAACCCGGGATGAGCAGTTCTTC. Protein product: CASSPGDRTRDEQFF.

The rearrangement uses TRBV10-3 and TRBJ1-4, with D maybe TRBD1 (6 bases). Germline values: CDR1 ENHRY, CDR2 SYGVKD. V was pared by 6 bases and J by 0 bases, with 8 bases between. The CDR3 covers 14 residues. CDR3 sequence (DNA): TGTGCCATCAGGGACAGTGCAACTAATGAAAAACTGTTTTTT. Its protein is CAIRDSATNEKLFF.

CDR3 sequence reads: CSVVGRGTDTQYF. DNA of the CDR3: TGCAGCGTTGTGGGCAGGGGCACAGATACGCAGTATTTT. This chain connects TRBV29-1 to TRBJ2-3, with D possibly TRBD1 on 5 matching bases. Germline lookup yields CDR1 SQVTM and CDR2 ANQGSEA. Trimming removed 4 bases from V and 1 base from J, with 9 bases in between. The CDR3 is 13 amino acids.

The rearrangement joins TRBV5-1 to TRBJ2-7; D is undetermined. CDR3 size: 13 residues. V lost 0 bases, J lost 7 bases, and 11 bases lay in between. The germline V gene encodes CDR1 SGHRS and CDR2 YFSETQ. CDR3 bases: TGCGCCAGCAGCTTGGGGCAGGCCCTGGAGCAGTACTTC. Translated, it gives CASSLGQALEQYF.

V usage is TRBV2 and J usage is TRBJ1-1; no firm D call. The CDR3 is made up of 11 amino acids. Trimming stripped 7 bases from V and 11 bases from J, with 14 bases between. CDR1 and CDR2 from the germline V gene are SNHLY and FYNNEI. Written as DNA, the CDR3 is TGTGCCAGCAAGAGGGAAATTGGCGCTTTCTTT. Translating gives CASKREIGAFF.

The chain uses TRBV5-1 and TRBJ2-1; 13 nucleotides match TRBD2. CDR1 and CDR2 (germline): SGHRS, YFSETQ. J gave up 6 bases and V 4 bases, and 7 bases lay outside the gene matches. This CDR3 has 16 amino acids. The CDR3 protein is CASSMPGLAGSNEQFF. In DNA, the CDR3 is TGCGCCAGCAGCATGCCGGGACTAGCGGGGTCCAATGAGCAGTTCTTC.

CDR3 DNA: TGTGCCAGCTTTCTACAAGGGAGCACTGAAGCTTTCTTT. This translates into CASFLQGSTEAFF. The chain links TRBV28 to TRBJ1-1; no definite D call. V lost 8 bases to trimming and J lost 4 bases, with 14 bases between them. CDR1 and CDR2 from the germline V gene are MDHEN and SYDVKM. The CDR3 loop spans 13 amino acids.

In this sample, this clone turned up once. V gene TRBV10-2 combines with J gene TRBJ2-1, with TRBD2 matching over 11 bases. The CDR3 sequence is 16 residues long. Germline CDR1 is WSHSY and CDR2 is SAAADI. V was clipped by 6 bases and J by 5 bases; unmatched bases: 9. DNA for the CDR3: TGCGCCAGCAGGAACTCGGTAGCGGGGGGGCACAATGAGCAGTTCTTC. It codes for CASRNSVAGGHNEQFF.